Below, one T cell receptor beta chain is given with its context. The data were taken from a study of blood T cell repertoires in COVID-19. Sequencing used immunoSEQ multiplex PCR; TCRdb keeps in-frame clones, though not all of them. The sample includes 250,000 to 300,000 clones, over 75% of them seen just once. Trimming removed 3 bases from V and 0 bases from J; junction bases left unmatched: 2. CDR1 is SGHRS, CDR2 YFSETQ, per germline. This CDR3 is 15 amino acids long. This rearrangement joins TRBV5-1 to TRBJ1-1, with 10 bases that match TRBD1. This clonotype was obtained from a woman between 50 and 59 years old who had recovered from COVID-19. Sequenced input: PBMCs or T cells enriched from blood (not recorded which). The CDR3 loop reads CASSSGQGLNTEAFF. The CDR3, as DNA: TGCGCCAGCAGCTCGGGACAGGGGTTGAACACTGAAGCTTTCTTT.